The 13 T cell receptor beta chains below come from one sample, sequenced in a study of shared clonotypes between healthy human individuals. The protocol was immunoSEQ multiplex PCR, while the TCRdb copy is restricted to in-frame clones and leaves out a portion. The repertoire holds just over 2,000,000 clones, with 90% to 95% as singletons. The sequenced material came from naive CD4+ T cells sorted from blood. Subset given: CD45RA+ positively selected. These receptors were collected from a man aged 18 to 30 in good health.

V gene TRBV6-1 combines with J gene TRBJ2-5, with 7 bases lining up with TRBD1. Germline V lookup: CDR1 MNHNS, CDR2 SASEGT. Trimming took 5 bases from V and 5 from J; bases not matched to a gene: 8. CDR3 length: 14 amino acids. The CDR3, as DNA: TGTGCCAGCAGTAATACAGGGGATTGGGAGACCCAGTACTTC. This sequence encodes CASSNTGDWETQYF.

The chain is built from TRBV2 and TRBJ2-7; weak D call: TRBD2 (6 bases). V was trimmed by 10 bases and J by 3 bases, leaving 13 bases between them. From germline, CDR1 is SNHLY and CDR2 FYNNEI. The CDR3 has 12 amino acids. The CDR3 DNA reads TGTGCCACGGGAGCAGGAGTCTACGAGCAGTACTTC. This encodes CATGAGVYEQYF.

This chain links TRBV10-1 with TRBJ2-6; TRBD2 might be the D (5 bases). This CDR3 is 18 amino acids long. Per germline, CDR1 WNHNN and CDR2 SYGVQD (reference sequence). Deletions cut 3 bases from V and 0 bases from J, with 15 bases between. CDR3 region: CASSEGGPLSSGANVLTF. The CDR3 region has the DNA TGCGCCAGCAGTGAAGGAGGCCCATTAAGCTCTGGGGCCAACGTCCTGACTTTC.

The rearrangement links TRBV4-1 to TRBJ1-4; unclear D gene. This CDR3 spans 15 amino acids. Per the germline V gene, CDR1 is MGHRA and CDR2 is YSYEKL. Trimming shortened V by 4 bases and J by 0 bases, and 9 bases separated the two germline ends. CDR3 DNA: TGCGCCAGCAGCCGACGCAGAGCAACTAATGAAAAACTGTTTTTT. It is translated as CASSRRRATNEKLFF.

Here the CDR3 reads CASRDLAGDLEQYF. In DNA form, the CDR3 reads TGCGCCAGCAGAGACCTCGCAGGGGATCTCGAGCAGTACTTC. The rearrangement joins TRBV4-1 to TRBJ2-7, with D tentatively TRBD1 (6 bases). Germline values: CDR1 MGHRA, CDR2 YSYEKL. The CDR3 has 14 amino acids. V was shortened by 6 bases and J by 6 bases, with 18 bases between the two germline ends.

This chain links TRBV28 with TRBJ1-1; 8 nucleotides line up with TRBD1. Germline values: CDR1 MDHEN, CDR2 SYDVKM. The CDR3 is 16 amino acids. V lost 3 bases, J lost 0 bases, and 6 bases stayed unmatched. The DNA of the CDR3 is TGTGCCAGCAGTTTCCTACAGGGGGGGATGAACACTGAAGCTTTCTTT. This translates into CASSFLQGGMNTEAFF.

V usage is TRBV25-1 and J usage is TRBJ2-5; possible D gene TRBD1, 5 bases. Germline V gene data show CDR1 as MGHDK and CDR2 as SYGVNS. The CDR3 extends over 14 amino acids. Trimming took off 2 bases at V and 2 bases at J, with 9 bases between the two ends. The CDR3 loop reads CASSERQWQETQYF. CDR3 DNA: TGTGCCAGCAGTGAAAGACAGTGGCAAGAGACCCAGTACTTC.

The DNA of the CDR3 is TGTGCCAGCAGTTACTCGAGACAGGGACATAATTCACCCCTCCACTTT. Translation: CASSYSRQGHNSPLHF. The V and J genes are TRBV6-5 and TRBJ1-6, with 7 bases lining up with TRBD1. The length of the CDR3 is 16 residues. Germline V CDR1 and CDR2: MNHEY, SVGAGI. Germline trimming cut 0 bases from V and 5 bases from J; bases unmatched to any gene: 4.

The table lists this clone with a count of one. The gene calls are TRBV19 and TRBJ2-5, with D perhaps TRBD2 (6 bases). Germline assignment: CDR1 LNHDA and CDR2 SQIVND (reference sequence). CDR3 size: 14 residues. Trimming removed 3 bases at V and 4 bases at J, with 12 bases between. CDR3: CASSIRGGGETQYF. CDR3 sequence (DNA): TGTGCCAGTAGTATTAGGGGAGGTGGAGAGACCCAGTACTTC.

The chain is built from TRBV19 and TRBJ2-7; perhaps TRBD1 as D (6 bases). The CDR3 length is 13 residues. Germline V gene lookup returns CDR1 LNHDA and CDR2 SQIVND (reference sequence). Between the trimmed V and J ends, which lost 9 bases and 0 bases, there was a span of 12 bases. CDR3 amino acids: CASARDNSYEQYF. DNA for the CDR3: TGTGCCAGCGCCCGGGACAACTCCTACGAGCAGTACTTC.

This clone was recorded once. The chain links TRBV19 to TRBJ2-7; weak D call: TRBD1 (7 bases). The CDR3 totals 16 residues. Germline CDR1 reads LNHDA; CDR2 reads SQIVND (reference sequence). V was pared by 3 bases and J by 2 bases, with 17 bases between. The CDR3 DNA sequence: TGTGCCAGTAGTATCCCAGGGGGGAAAACGCCCTACGAGCAGTACTTC. It yields the protein CASSIPGGKTPYEQYF.

This clone has just a few counts. V gene TRBV10-3 combines with J gene TRBJ1-6; D call uncertain. This CDR3 region has 13 residues. CDR1 ENHRY and CDR2 SYGVKD come from the germline V gene. The V gene lost 7 bases and the J gene lost 4 bases, with 8 bases spanning the gap. CDR3: CAITKSYNSPLHF. DNA of the CDR3: TGTGCCATCACAAAGAGTTATAATTCACCCCTCCACTTT.

The CDR3 region has the DNA TGTGCCAGCAACGGGGACGTCTCGTCTAACTATGGCTACACCTTC. This codes for CASNGDVSSNYGYTF. This rearrangement joins TRBV6-1 to TRBJ1-2, with D possibly matching TRBD1 (5 bases). In germline, CDR1 is MNHNS, CDR2 SASEGT. This CDR3 spans 15 amino acids. Trimming took 7 bases from V and 0 from J, leaving 15 bases between them.